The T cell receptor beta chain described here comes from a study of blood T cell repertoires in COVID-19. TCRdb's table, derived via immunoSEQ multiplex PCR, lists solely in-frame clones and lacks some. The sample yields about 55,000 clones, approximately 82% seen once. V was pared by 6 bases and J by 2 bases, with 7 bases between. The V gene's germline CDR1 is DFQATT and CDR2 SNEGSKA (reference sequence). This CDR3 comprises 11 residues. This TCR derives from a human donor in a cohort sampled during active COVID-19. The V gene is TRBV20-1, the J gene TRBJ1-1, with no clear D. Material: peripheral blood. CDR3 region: CSAPVNTEAFF. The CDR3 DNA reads TGCAGTGCCCCTGTAAACACTGAAGCTTTCTTT.